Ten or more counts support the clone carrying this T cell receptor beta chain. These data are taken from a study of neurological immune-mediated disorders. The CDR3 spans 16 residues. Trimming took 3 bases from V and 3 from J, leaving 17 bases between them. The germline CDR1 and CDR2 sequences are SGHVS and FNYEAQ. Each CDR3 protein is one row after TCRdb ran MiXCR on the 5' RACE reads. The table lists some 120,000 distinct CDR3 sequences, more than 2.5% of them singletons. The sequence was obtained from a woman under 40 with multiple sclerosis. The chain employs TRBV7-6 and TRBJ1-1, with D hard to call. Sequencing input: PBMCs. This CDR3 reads CASSLKSPLGDTEAFF. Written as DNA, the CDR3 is TGTGCCAGCAGCTTGAAATCCCCCCTCGGGGACACTGAAGCTTTCTTT.